Below, 22 T cell receptor beta chains from the same sample are listed, as sequenced in a study of T cell clones after liver transplantation. The method was immunoSEQ multiplex PCR; TCRdb's version includes in-frame clones alone and lacks a portion of them. The repertoire consists of more than 95,000 clones, with around 83% occurring once and the leading ten covering about 0.89%. Specimen: CD4+ T cells from blood, collected before liver transplant. The receptors come from a human donor who received a liver transplant.

The chain is built from TRBV2 and TRBJ2-7; D perhaps matches TRBD1 (6 bases). CDR3 size: 12 residues. Germline V gene data show CDR1 as SNHLY and CDR2 as FYNNEI. V gave up 5 bases and J gave up 6 bases, with 11 bases separating them. CDR3 in DNA: TGTGCCAGCAGTAGGGACACGGGCGAGCAGTACTTC. Amino acid sequence: CASSRDTGEQYF.

The chain is built from TRBV18 and TRBJ1-5; no reliable D call. The length of the CDR3 is 13 residues. Germline values: CDR1 KGHSH, CDR2 LQKENI. The ends were cut back, 2 bases at V and 0 bases at J, with 2 bases in the middle. CDR3 nucleotide sequence: TGTGCCAGCTCACCAGGTAGCAATCAGCCCCAGCATTTT. This sequence encodes CASSPGSNQPQHF.

The chain has TRBV9 and TRBJ2-2; the D is unclear. Deletions cut 1 base from V and 6 bases from J, with 10 bases between. CDR3 length: 14 residues. CDR1 SGDLS and CDR2 YYNGEE come from the germline V gene. The CDR3 DNA reads TGTGCCAGCAGCGTAACAACGAGCGCCGGGGAGCTGTTTTTT. It specifies CASSVTTSAGELFF.

The genes are TRBV6-6 and TRBJ1-1, with 7 bases fitting TRBD1. This CDR3 contains 15 residues. Losses at the gene ends were 5 bases for V and 4 bases for J; bases not matched to a gene: 10. From germline, CDR1 is MNHNY and CDR2 SVGAGI (reference sequence). CDR3: CASSPPTGRGTEAFF. The CDR3 nucleotides read TGTGCCAGCAGTCCTCCGACAGGGAGAGGCACTGAAGCTTTCTTT.

The chain uses TRBV11-3 and TRBJ2-1, with D possibly TRBD2 on 5 matching bases. CDR3 length equals 15 residues. The germline V and J ends were trimmed by 5 bases and 8 bases, with 19 bases remaining between them. CDR1 is SGHNT and CDR2 is YENEEA in the germline V gene. The DNA for the CDR3 is TGTGCCAGCAGCCACCAGGAGAGCTCGGGATATGAGCAGTTCTTC. Its protein is CASSHQESSGYEQFF. Full variable domain (missing parts from reference TRBV11-3 and TRBJ2-1): EAGVVQSPRYKIIEKKQPVAFWCNPISGHNTLYWYLQNLGQGPELLIRYENEEAVDDSQLPKDRFSAERLKGVDSTLKIQPAELGDSAVYLCASSHQESSGYEQFFGPGTRLTVL.

This clone was counted between two and nine times. The chain joins TRBV21-1 to TRBJ1-1; TRBD1, the table's D call, was not compared with the DNA. TRBV21-1 is tagged as a pseudogene. The CDR3 is 15 amino acids. As DNA, the CDR3 is TGTGCCAGCAGCGCCACCGGGACAGAGAACACTGAAGCTTTCTTT. Residues: CASSATGTENTEAFF.

This clone has a handful of counts. V gene TRBV19 combines with J gene TRBJ2-7; D assignment may be TRBD1 or TRBD2 (5 bases each). There are 15 residues in the CDR3. Trimming took 7 bases from V and 7 from J, leaving 23 bases between them. Per germline, CDR1 LNHDA and CDR2 SQIVND (reference sequence). The CDR3 is CASMARDLTGGEQYF. CDR3 DNA: TGTGCCAGTATGGCAAGGGACCTTACGGGTGGGGAGCAGTACTTC.

The gene calls are TRBV5-1 and TRBJ2-5; the D is unclear. In germline, CDR1 is SGHRS, CDR2 YFSETQ. V lost 0 bases and J lost 4, with 7 bases in between. The CDR3 loop spans 13 amino acids. The CDR3 sequence is CASSLDRRETQYF. The CDR3 DNA is TGCGCCAGCAGCTTGGACCGAAGAGAGACCCAGTACTTC.

This chain joins TRBV20-1 and TRBJ1-1, with D maybe TRBD1 (5 bases). CDR3 length equals 11 residues. The V gene's germline CDR1 is DFQATT and CDR2 SNEGSKA (reference sequence). The germline V and J ends were trimmed by 5 bases and 8 bases, with 12 bases remaining between them. Here the CDR3 DNA reads TGCAGTGCTGCCCCGCGGGGGGAAGCTTTCTTT. Translated, it gives CSAAPRGEAFF.

This sequence joins TRBV28 and TRBJ1-4; TRBD1 agrees at 7 bases. The CDR3 contains 12 residues. Germline V CDR1 and CDR2: MDHEN, SYDVKM. J gave up 8 bases and V 7 bases, and 4 bases lay outside the gene matches. CDR3: CASTPGGEKLFF. CDR3 bases: TGTGCCAGCACCCCAGGGGGGGAAAAACTGTTTTTT.

The genes are TRBV5-1 and TRBJ1-3; D remains ambiguous. V lost 3 bases and J 0 bases, leaving 7 bases between the germline ends. The CDR3 has 14 residues. The germline gives CDR1 SGHRS, CDR2 YFSETQ. DNA of the CDR3: TGCGCCAGCAGCTCCAGGTCCTCTGGAAACACCATATATTTT. Translated, it gives CASSSRSSGNTIYF.

This clone has a handful of counts. This chain links TRBV2 with TRBJ1-1, with a tentative D call TRBD1 (5 bases). This CDR3 spans 14 amino acids. Trimming stripped 6 bases from V and 5 bases from J, with 16 bases between. The germline CDR1 and CDR2 sequences are SNHLY and FYNNEI. DNA of the CDR3: TGTGCCAGCAGGCTACAGTTTCCAGGGACTGAAGCTTTCTTT. Its translation is CASRLQFPGTEAFF.

The chain carries TRBV10-2 and TRBJ2-7, with TRBD2 matching over 12 bases. CDR3 length: 15 amino acids. The germline V gene encodes CDR1 WSHSY and CDR2 SAAADI. After removal of 8 bases from V and 4 bases from J, the junction contained 9 bases not matched to a gene. Here the CDR3 reads CASSTTSGGYYEQYF. As DNA, the CDR3 is TGCGCCAGCTCAACGACTAGCGGGGGATATTACGAGCAGTACTTC.

The chain uses TRBV7-6 and TRBJ1-6, with D uncertain. The CDR3 totals 14 residues. The germline V gene encodes CDR1 SGHVS and CDR2 FNYEAQ. V lost 4 bases and J lost 7, with 11 bases in between. The CDR3 sequence: CASSSRSENSPLHF. CDR3 bases: TGTGCCAGCAGCTCAAGGAGTGAGAATTCACCCCTCCACTTT.

This clone was seen a single time. V usage is TRBV27 and J usage is TRBJ1-3; TRBD1 is a possible D gene (6 bases). The CDR3 totals 15 residues. V shed 8 bases and J shed 2 bases, with 16 bases lying between them. CDR1 and CDR2 from the germline V gene are MNHEY and SMNVEV (reference sequence). The CDR3: CASARQEGPGNTIYF. The CDR3 nucleotides are TGTGCCAGCGCGCGACAGGAGGGGCCTGGAAACACCATATATTTT.

The rearrangement links TRBV27 to TRBJ2-2; the D call may be TRBD1 or TRBD2 (5 bases each). From germline, CDR1 is MNHEY and CDR2 SMNVEV (reference sequence). Between the trimmed V and J ends, which lost 5 bases and 4 bases, there was a span of 11 bases. This CDR3 is 14 amino acids long. The CDR3 loop reads CASSPGRSTGELFF. DNA for the CDR3: TGTGCCAGCAGTCCGGGACGGAGCACCGGGGAGCTGTTTTTT.

V gene TRBV10-3 combines with J gene TRBJ1-4; D is uncertain. The CDR3 loop spans 14 amino acids. Per the germline V gene, CDR1 is ENHRY and CDR2 is SYGVKD. V was shortened by 3 bases and J by 0 bases, with 5 bases between the two germline ends. The CDR3 region has the DNA TGTGCCATCAGTGAAGGGACAACTAATGAAAAACTGTTTTTT. Protein: CAISEGTTNEKLFF.

The chain couples TRBV4-2 to TRBJ2-4; 7 positions agree with TRBD1. Germline loops: CDR1 LGHNA, CDR2 YNFKEQ. The CDR3 length is 16 residues. V gave up 2 bases and J gave up 8 bases; unmatched junction bases: 12. The CDR3 DNA sequence: TGTGCCAGCAGCCAACGAGACGACAGGGTCGGGGACATTCAGTACTTC. This gives the protein CASSQRDDRVGDIQYF.

The chain joins TRBV18 to TRBJ1-5; D is possibly TRBD1 (6 bases). Looked up from germline, CDR1 is KGHSH and CDR2 is LQKENI. The CDR3 spans 16 residues. The ends were cut back, 0 bases at V and 0 bases at J, with 9 bases in the middle. The CDR3 reads CASSPPGQISNQPQHF. DNA for the CDR3: TGTGCCAGCTCACCACCGGGACAAATTAGCAATCAGCCCCAGCATTTT.

The rearrangement links TRBV9 to TRBJ2-4; D might be TRBD2 (6 bases). The germline CDR1 and CDR2 sequences are SGDLS and YYNGEE. Trimming stripped 0 bases from V and 7 bases from J, with 17 bases between. This CDR3 region has 16 residues. The DNA of the CDR3 is TGTGCCAGCAGCGTAGAACCGACTAGAGGCTTGAACATTCAGTACTTC. Translating gives CASSVEPTRGLNIQYF.

The V gene is TRBV4-3, the J gene TRBJ2-2; 10 bases align to TRBD1. Germline V gives CDR1 LGHNA, CDR2 YSLEER. The CDR3 runs 16 residues. The ends lost 4 bases at V and 2 bases at J; junction bases unmatched: 4. The CDR3: CASSRMTGGNTGELFF. The CDR3 region has the DNA TGCGCCAGCAGCCGAATGACAGGGGGCAACACCGGGGAGCTGTTTTTT.

The rearrangement joins TRBV9 to TRBJ2-7, with D unresolved. The CDR3 loop spans 14 amino acids. The V end was cut by 0 bases, the J end by 3 bases, with 10 bases between. Germline CDR1 reads SGDLS; CDR2 reads YYNGEE. The CDR3 region is CASSVAYGFYEQYF. Here the CDR3 DNA reads TGTGCCAGCAGCGTAGCTTACGGATTCTACGAGCAGTACTTC.